Many counts were recorded for the clone carrying this T cell receptor (beta chain). Its antigen is as yet unknown. TCRdb re-called the 5' RACE reads with MiXCR, one entry per CDR3 protein. The sample includes about 250,000 distinct CDR3 sequences, 3.6% seen only once; the top ten take about 20%. J lost 1 base, V lost 5 bases, and 6 bases had no gene match. Germline V gives CDR1 SSHAT, CDR2 FNYEAQ (reference sequence). The CDR3 contains 15 residues. The data were obtained in a study of T cells after yellow fever vaccination. Whole-study results and caveats: There was a possibility that FACS-sorted repertoires contained abundant clonotypes contaminating from the bulk population. Weaker in magnitude, the secondary response showed a faster peak on day 5 versus 15.

The sample here was PBMCs, taken 15 days after the yellow fever booster vaccination. J is TRBJ2-5 and V is TRBV7-7; the match to TRBD2 covers 8 bases. This sequence originates from a young man who received the YFV17D yellow fever vaccine. CDR3 in amino acids: CASSQAGTSQETQYF. The CDR3 nucleotides are TGTGCCAGCAGCCAGGCGGGGACTAGCCAAGAGACCCAGTACTTC.